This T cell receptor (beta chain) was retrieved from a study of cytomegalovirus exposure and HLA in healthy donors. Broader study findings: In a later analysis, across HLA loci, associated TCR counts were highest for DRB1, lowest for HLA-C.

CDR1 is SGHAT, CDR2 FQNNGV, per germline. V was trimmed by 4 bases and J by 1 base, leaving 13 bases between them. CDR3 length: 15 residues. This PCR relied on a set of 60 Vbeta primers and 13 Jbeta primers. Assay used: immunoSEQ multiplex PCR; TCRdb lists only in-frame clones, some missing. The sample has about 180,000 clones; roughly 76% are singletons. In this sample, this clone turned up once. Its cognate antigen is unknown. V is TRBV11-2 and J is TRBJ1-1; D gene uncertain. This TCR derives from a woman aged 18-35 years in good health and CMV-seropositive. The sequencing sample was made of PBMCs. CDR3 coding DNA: TGTGCCAGCAGCTCACTAATGGGAGCGAACACTGAAGCTTTCTTT. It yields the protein CASSSLMGANTEAFF. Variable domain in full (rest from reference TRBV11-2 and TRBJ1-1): EAGVAQSPRYKIIEKRQSVAFWCNPISGHATLYWYQQILGQGPKLLIQFQNNGVVDDSQLPKDRFSAERLKGVDSTLKIQPAKLEDSAVYLCASSSLMGANTEAFFGQGTRLTVV.